The T cell receptor beta chain under discussion was sequenced for a study of blood T cell repertoires in COVID-19. At the level of the study: COVID-19 samples, acute and convalescent, were from the United States, Italy and Spain. Sample material is recorded as cDNA or gDNA derived from T cells, B-cell-depleted T cells, or PBMCs.

Method: immunoSEQ multiplex PCR; TCRdb's copy keeps in-frame clones and lacks some. The sample has 450,000 or so clones, roughly 89% seen once; the top ten hold around 0.9%. Seattle-derived patients entered the study during active infection and were followed longitudinally. The germline V gene encodes CDR1 SGDLS and CDR2 YYNGEE. The CDR3 has 15 residues. V lost 3 bases, J lost 1 base, and 13 bases lay in between. The specimen sequenced was peripheral blood. The rearrangement uses TRBV9 and TRBJ1-2, with a possible D match to TRBD1 (5 bases). This receptor was obtained from a man between 18 and 35 years old with COVID-19, enrolled during active disease. CDR3 loop: CASSADGHYNYGYTF. The CDR3 DNA reads as TGTGCCAGCAGCGCGGACGGACATTATAACTATGGCTACACCTTC.